This T cell receptor (beta chain) was profiled in a study of T cells after yellow fever vaccination. The CDR3 has 15 amino acids. The V end was cut by 1 base, the J end by 7 bases, with 11 bases between. CDR1 is LGHNA and CDR2 is YSLEER in the germline V gene. TCRdb itself ran the 5' RACE reads through MiXCR, one entry per CDR3 protein. This table holds just under 600,000 distinct CDR3 sequences, roughly 12% found once. In its sample, this clonotype was seen a few times. This receptor was taken from a man aged 30-40 years who received the YFV17D yellow fever vaccine. This material consisted of PBMCs, taken on the day of the yellow fever booster vaccination. V and J are TRBV4-3 and TRBJ1-6; D remains unclear. The CDR3 coding sequence is TGCGCCAGCAGCCAAGCCGTTAATTCGAATTCACCCCTCCACTTT. Amino acids: CASSQAVNSNSPLHF.